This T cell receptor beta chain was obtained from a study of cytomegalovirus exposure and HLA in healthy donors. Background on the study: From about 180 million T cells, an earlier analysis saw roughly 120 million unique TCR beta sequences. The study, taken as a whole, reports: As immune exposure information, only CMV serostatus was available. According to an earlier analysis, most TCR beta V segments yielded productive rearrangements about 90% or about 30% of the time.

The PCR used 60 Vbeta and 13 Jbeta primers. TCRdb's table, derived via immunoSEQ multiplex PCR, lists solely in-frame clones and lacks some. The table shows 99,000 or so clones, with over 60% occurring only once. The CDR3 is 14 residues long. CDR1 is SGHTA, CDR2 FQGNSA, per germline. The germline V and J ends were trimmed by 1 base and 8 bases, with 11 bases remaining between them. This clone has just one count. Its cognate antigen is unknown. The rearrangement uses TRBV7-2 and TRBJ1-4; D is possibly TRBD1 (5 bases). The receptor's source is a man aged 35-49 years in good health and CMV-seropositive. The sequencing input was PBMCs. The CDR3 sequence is CASSLGGAREKLFF. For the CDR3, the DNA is TGTGCCAGCAGCTTAGGTGGGGCGCGAGAAAAACTGTTTTTT.